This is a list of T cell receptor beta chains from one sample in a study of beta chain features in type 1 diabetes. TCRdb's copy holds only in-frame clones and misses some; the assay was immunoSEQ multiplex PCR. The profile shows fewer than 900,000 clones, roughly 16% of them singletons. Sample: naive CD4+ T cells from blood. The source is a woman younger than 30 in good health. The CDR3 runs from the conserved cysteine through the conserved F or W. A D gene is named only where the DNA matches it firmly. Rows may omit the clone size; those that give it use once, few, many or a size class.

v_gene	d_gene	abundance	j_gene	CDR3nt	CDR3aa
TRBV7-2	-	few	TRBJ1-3	TGTGCCAGCAGGTTTGGACAGAGAGGAAACACCATATATTTT	CASRFGQRGNTIYF
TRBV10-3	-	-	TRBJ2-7	TGTGCCATCAGCGAATCCCCGGTCTACGAGCAGTACTTC	CAISESPVYEQYF
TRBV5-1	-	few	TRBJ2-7	TGCGCCAGCACCCCGGGACATAGCTCCTACGAGCAGTACTTC	CASTPGHSSYEQYF
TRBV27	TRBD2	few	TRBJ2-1	TGTGCCAGCAGTTTTAAGCGGGAGTCAAATGAGCAGTTCTTC	CASSFKRESNEQFF
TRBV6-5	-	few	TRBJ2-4	TGTGCCAGCAGACCGACTAGGTCGTTCGGCATTCAGTACTTC	CASRPTRSFGIQYF
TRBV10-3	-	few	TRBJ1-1	TGTGCCATCAGTGGCAGGGGAAAATCTGAAGCTTTCTTT	CAISGRGKSEAFF
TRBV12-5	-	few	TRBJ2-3	TGTGCTAGTGGTTTGGGCCTAGCCGGAGGGGATACGCAGTATTTT	CASGLGLAGGDTQYF
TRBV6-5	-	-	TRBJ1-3	TGTGCCAGCAGGCGGGAGATCTCTGGAAACACCATATATTTT	CASRREISGNTIYF
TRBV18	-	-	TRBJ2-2	TGTGCCAGCTCACCACCAACGGCCCAGGGGAACACCGGGGAGCTGTTTTTT	CASSPPTAQGNTGELFF
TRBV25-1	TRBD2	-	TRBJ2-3	TGTGCCAGCGCCCGCGGGGGGGGCGGCACAGATACGCAGTATTTT	CASARGGGGTDTQYF
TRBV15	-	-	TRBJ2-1	TGTGCCACCAGCTTCACCTTAGCGGACAATAACCGGGGGCAGTTCTTC	CATSFTLADNNRGQFF
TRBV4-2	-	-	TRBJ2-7	TGTGCCAGCAGCCAAGATTGGGCAGGGAGTAGGTACGAGCAGTACTTC	CASSQDWAGSRYEQYF
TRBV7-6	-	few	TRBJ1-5	TGTGCCAGCAGCCCCACGGGAAGTGATCAGCCCCAGCATTTT	CASSPTGSDQPQHF
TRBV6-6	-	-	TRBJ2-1	TGTGCCAGCAGTTACAGACAGGTGTACAATGAGCAGTTCTTC	CASSYRQVYNEQFF
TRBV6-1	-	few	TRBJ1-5	TGTGCCAGCAGTGAAAAACAGGGCTGGGTCCGCAATCAGCCCCAGCATTTT	CASSEKQGWVRNQPQHF
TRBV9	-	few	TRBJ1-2	TGTGCCAGCAGCGTAGGGGGTCCGGCCAGGCGCAACTATGGCTACACCTTC	CASSVGGPARRNYGYTF
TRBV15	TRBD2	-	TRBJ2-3	TGTGCCACCAGCAGAGAGCTGAGCGGGAGGGCCGTGACAGATACGCAGTATTTT	CATSRELSGRAVTDTQYF
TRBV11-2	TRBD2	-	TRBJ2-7	TGTGCCAGCAGCTCCAGTCTAGCGGCGTACGAGCAGTACTTC	CASSSSLAAYEQYF
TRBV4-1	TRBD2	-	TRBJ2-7	TGCGCCAGCAGCCAAGTATTTCGGGAGACTAGCGGGATGTACGAGCAGTACTTC	CASSQVFRETSGMYEQYF
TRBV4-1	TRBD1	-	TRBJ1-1	TGCGCCAGCAGCCATCACGCAGGGGGGGACACTGAAGCTTTCTTT	CASSHHAGGDTEAFF
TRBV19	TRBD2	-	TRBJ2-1	TGTGCCAGTAGTATGGGGAGGGCCTACAATGAGCAGTTCTTC	CASSMGRAYNEQFF
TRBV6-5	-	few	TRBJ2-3	TGTGCCAGCAGTTACGGGCAGGGGTCTGGAGATACGCAGTATTTT	CASSYGQGSGDTQYF
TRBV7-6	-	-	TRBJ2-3	TGTGCCAGCAGCTTAATACAGACAGATACGCAGTATTTT	CASSLIQTDTQYF
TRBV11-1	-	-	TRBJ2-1	TGTGCCAGCAGCTTAGGGGTCAACTCCTACAATGAGCAGTTCTTC	CASSLGVNSYNEQFF
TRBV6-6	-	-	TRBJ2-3	TGTGCCAGCAGCCCGACTGGATTCCATACGCAGTATTTT	CASSPTGFHTQYF
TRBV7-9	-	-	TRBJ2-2	TGTGCCAGCAGTTTAAAGGGACCCGGGGAGCTGTTTTTT	CASSLKGPGELFF
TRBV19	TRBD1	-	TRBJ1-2	TGTGCCAGTACCTCCGACAGGGGTTACTATGGCTACACCTTC	CASTSDRGYYGYTF
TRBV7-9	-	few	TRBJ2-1	TGTGCCAGCAGCCCGACCTCGTTCTCGGCCCAAGTTTCTGTCTTC	CASSPTSFSAQVSVF
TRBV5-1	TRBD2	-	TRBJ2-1	TGCGCCAGCAGCTTGGGTAGCGGGTCCTACAATGAGCAGTTCTTC	CASSLGSGSYNEQFF
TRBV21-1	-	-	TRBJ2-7	TGTGCCAGCAGCCCAGGAGAGGTTAACTCCTACGAGCAGTACTTC	CASSPGEVNSYEQYF
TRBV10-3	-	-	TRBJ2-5	TGTGCCATCAACAAAAACAGGGAGCAAGAGACCCAGTACTTC	CAINKNREQETQYF
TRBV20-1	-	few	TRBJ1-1	TGCAGTGCTTCCGAGAACACTGAAGCTTTCTTT	CSASENTEAFF
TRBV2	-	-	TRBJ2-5	TGTGCCAGCACCGGAAACAGGGAGGCGGCCCAGTACTTC	CASTGNREAAQYF
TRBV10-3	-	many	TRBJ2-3	TGTGCCAGCCGAGGCACAGATACGCAGTATTTT	CASRGTDTQYF
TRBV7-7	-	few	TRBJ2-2	TGTGCTAGCAGTATGGTGCGGGACACCGGGGAGCTGTTTTTT	CASSMVRDTGELFF
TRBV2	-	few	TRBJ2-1	TGTGCCAGCAGTGATAACCGTGAAACTGAGCAGTTCTTC	CASSDNRETEQFF
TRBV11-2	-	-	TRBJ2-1	TGTGCCAGCTCTAGGGCCATCCGCCGGATAACCTGGAATGAGCAGTTCTTC	CASSRAIRRITWNEQFF
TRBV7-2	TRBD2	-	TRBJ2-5	TGTGCCAGCAGCTTAGTAGTAGCGGGAGGGTCTGGACAAGAGACCCAGTACTTC	CASSLVVAGGSGQETQYF
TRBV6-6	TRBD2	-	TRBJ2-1	TGTGCCAGCGCGCTAGCGGGAATCAATGAGCAGTTCTTC	CASALAGINEQFF
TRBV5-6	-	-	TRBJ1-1	TGTGCCAGCAGCTTGTCCGGCGGGGACACCAAAGCTTTCTTT	CASSLSGGDTKAFF
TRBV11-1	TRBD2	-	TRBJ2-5	TGTGCCAGCAGCTTTAATAGCGGGAGCAAAGAGACCCAGTACTTC	CASSFNSGSKETQYF
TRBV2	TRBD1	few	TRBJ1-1	TGTGCCAGCTCTACTGGGGCAGGGGGAACGACTGAAGCTTTCTTT	CASSTGAGGTTEAFF
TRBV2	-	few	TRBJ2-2	TGTGCCAGCAGCGTACTACCTCCGGGGACCGGGGAGCTGTTTTTT	CASSVLPPGTGELFF
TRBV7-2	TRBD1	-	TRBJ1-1	TGTGCCAGCAGCTTGACCGGGACAGGGGGGGTGAACACTGAAGCTTTCTTT	CASSLTGTGGVNTEAFF
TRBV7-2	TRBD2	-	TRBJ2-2	TGTGCCAGCAGCCAGCAGCGGGGTAGTCCCGGGGAGCTGTTTTTT	CASSQQRGSPGELFF
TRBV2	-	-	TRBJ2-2	TGTGCCAGCAGTGGAACAGGGATCGGCGGGGAGCTGTTTTTT	CASSGTGIGGELFF
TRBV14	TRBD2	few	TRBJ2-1	TGTGCCAGCAGCCAAGATTATAGTCGACTAGCGGGCTACAATGAGCAGTTCTTC	CASSQDYSRLAGYNEQFF
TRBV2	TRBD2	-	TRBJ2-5	TGTGCCAGCAGTGCTCGGGAGGGCCTGGCCCAGTACTTC	CASSAREGLAQYF
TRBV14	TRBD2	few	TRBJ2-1	TGTGCCAGCAGCCAAGCGAGCGGGAGTTTCTATGAGCAGTTCTTC	CASSQASGSFYEQFF
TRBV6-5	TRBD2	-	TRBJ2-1	TGTGCCAGCAGTTACTCGTCTAGCGGGAGGTACAATGAGCAGTTCTTC	CASSYSSSGRYNEQFF
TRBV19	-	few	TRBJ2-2	TGTGCCAGTAGTATTTTGAACACCGGGGAGCTGTTTTTT	CASSILNTGELFF